The clone carrying this TCR beta chain was seen ten or more times. These data originate in a study of CD8 T cells in ankylosing spondylitis. This CDR3 region has 14 residues. The germline V and J ends were trimmed by 5 bases and 1 base, with 11 bases remaining between them. One entry per CDR3 protein results from TCRdb running MiXCR on the 5' RACE reads. The profile covers about 240,000 distinct CDR3 sequences, with about 10% appearing a single time and around 2.6% taken by the ten largest. The rearrangement links TRBV12-3 or TRBV12-4 to TRBJ1-1, with unresolved D. This TCR came from a male donor with ankylosing spondylitis or in good health (not recorded which). The sample consisted of blood, either unsorted or a sorted T cell fraction (not recorded which). The CDR3 loop reads CASSLRTGNTEAFF. The CDR3 nucleotides are TGTGCCAGCAGTCTTCGGACGGGGAACACTGAAGCTTTCTTT.